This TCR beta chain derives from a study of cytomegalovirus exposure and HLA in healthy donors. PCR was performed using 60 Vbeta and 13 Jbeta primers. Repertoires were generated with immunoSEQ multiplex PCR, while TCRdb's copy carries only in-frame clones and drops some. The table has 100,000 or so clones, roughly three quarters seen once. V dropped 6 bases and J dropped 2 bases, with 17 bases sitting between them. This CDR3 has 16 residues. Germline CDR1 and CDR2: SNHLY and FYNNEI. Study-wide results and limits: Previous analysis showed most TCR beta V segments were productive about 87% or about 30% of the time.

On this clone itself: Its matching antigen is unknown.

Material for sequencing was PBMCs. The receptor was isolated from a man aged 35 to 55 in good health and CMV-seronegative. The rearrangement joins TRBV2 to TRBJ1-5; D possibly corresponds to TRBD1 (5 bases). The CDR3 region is CASRGPRGGGNQPQHF. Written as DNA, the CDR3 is TGTGCCAGCAGGGGGCCGCGAGGAGGGGGCAATCAGCCCCAGCATTTT.